This T cell receptor beta chain emerged from a study of blood T cells in healthy people across ages. The germline gives CDR1 ENHRY, CDR2 SYGVKD. This CDR3 contains 13 residues. V shed 7 bases, J shed 8 bases, and the junction held 4 bases outside the gene matches. For the second PCR, which ran for roughly 7 to 11 cycles, a sample-barcoded 5' primer and a J-beta primer mix were used. Individual samples furnished no less than 2.5 million CDR3-containing paired-end reads apiece. One entry per CDR3 protein, called by TCRdb with MiXCR from the 5' RACE reads. In the table there are around 1.5 million distinct CDR3 sequences, around two fifths of which are singletons. Each sample yielded at least 5 micrograms of PBMC total RNA.

The receptor was derived from a woman under 30 in good health. The chain joins TRBV10-3 to TRBJ1-6; 8 positions match TRBD1. The sample comprised blood. The CDR3, as DNA: TGTGCCATCAAAGGACAGGGAGATTCACCCCTCCACTTT. It is translated as CAIKGQGDSPLHF.